This record concerns one T cell receptor beta chain sequence. Here immunoSEQ multiplex PCR was the method, and the copy in TCRdb shows in-frame clones only, minus some. The sample lists tens of thousands of clones; roughly 89% were seen once. This record belongs to a study of blood T cell repertoires in COVID-19. Study summary: PBMCs, B-cell-depleted T cells, or T cells were the source of the cDNA or gDNA that made up the material.

Seattle enrolled patients during active infection and tracked them longitudinally. This CDR3 is built from 17 residues. The germline V gene encodes CDR1 SGHVS and CDR2 FNYEAQ. Trimming took off 5 bases at V and 3 bases at J, with 20 bases between the two ends. Sequenced: peripheral blood. The genes are TRBV7-6 and TRBJ2-1; maybe TRBD2 (6 bases). The source of this sequence is a woman aged 55-69 years with COVID-19, enrolled during active disease. The chain's CDR3 is CASSPPGWTTDYNEQFF. For the CDR3, the DNA is TGTGCCAGCAGCCCGCCTGGGTGGACTACCGACTACAATGAGCAGTTCTTC.